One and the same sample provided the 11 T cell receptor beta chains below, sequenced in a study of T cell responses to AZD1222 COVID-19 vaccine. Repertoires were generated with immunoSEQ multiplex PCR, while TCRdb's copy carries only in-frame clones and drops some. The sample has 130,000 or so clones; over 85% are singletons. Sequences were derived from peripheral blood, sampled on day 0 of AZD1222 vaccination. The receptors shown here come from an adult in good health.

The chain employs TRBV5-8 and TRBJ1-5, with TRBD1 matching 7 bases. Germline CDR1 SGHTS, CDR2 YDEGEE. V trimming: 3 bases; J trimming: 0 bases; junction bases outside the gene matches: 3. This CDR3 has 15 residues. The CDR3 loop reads CASSSGTDSNQPQHF. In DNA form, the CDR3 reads TGTGCCAGCAGCTCCGGGACAGATAGCAATCAGCCCCAGCATTTT.

The CDR3 DNA follows: TGTGCCAGCAGCTTCGGCGACAGGGCGACAGATACGCAGTATTTT. Translated: CASSFGDRATDTQYF. The chain carries TRBV13 and TRBJ2-3, with 7 nucleotides matching TRBD1. This CDR3 is built from 15 residues. Germline lookup yields CDR1 PRHDT and CDR2 FYEKMQ (reference sequence). V dropped 3 bases and J dropped 3; count of bases not matched to a gene: 6.

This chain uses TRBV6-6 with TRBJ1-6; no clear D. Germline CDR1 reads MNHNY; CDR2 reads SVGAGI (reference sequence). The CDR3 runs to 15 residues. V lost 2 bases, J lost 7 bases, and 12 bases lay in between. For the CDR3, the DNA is TGTGCCAGCAGTTACGACGCCGCCCCAAATTCACCCCTCCACTTT. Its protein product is CASSYDAAPNSPLHF.

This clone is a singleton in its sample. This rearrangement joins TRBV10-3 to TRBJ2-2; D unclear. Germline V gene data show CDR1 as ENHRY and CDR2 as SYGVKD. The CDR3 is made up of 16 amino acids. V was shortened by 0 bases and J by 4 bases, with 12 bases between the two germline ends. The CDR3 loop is CAISESKGFGTGELFF. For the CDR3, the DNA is TGTGCCATCAGTGAGTCGAAGGGATTCGGCACCGGGGAGCTGTTTTTT.

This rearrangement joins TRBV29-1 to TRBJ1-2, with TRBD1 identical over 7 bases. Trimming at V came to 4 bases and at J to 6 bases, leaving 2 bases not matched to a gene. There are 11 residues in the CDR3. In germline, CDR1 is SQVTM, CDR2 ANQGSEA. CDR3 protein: CSVARGDGYTF. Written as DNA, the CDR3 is TGCAGCGTTGCCAGGGGGGATGGCTACACCTTC.

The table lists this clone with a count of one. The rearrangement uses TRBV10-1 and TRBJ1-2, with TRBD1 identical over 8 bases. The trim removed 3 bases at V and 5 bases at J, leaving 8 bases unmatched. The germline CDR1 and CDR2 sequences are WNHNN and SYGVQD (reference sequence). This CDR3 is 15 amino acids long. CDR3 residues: CASSDRDRRTYGYTF. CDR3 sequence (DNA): TGCGCCAGCAGTGACCGGGACAGGAGGACATATGGCTACACCTTC.

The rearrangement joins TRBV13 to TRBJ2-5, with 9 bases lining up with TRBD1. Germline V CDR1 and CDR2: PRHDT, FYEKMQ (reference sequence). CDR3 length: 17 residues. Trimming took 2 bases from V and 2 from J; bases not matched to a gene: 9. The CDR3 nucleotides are TGTGCCAGCAGCTTATACGCCGGGGACAGGGTTCAAGAGACCCAGTACTTC. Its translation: CASSLYAGDRVQETQYF.

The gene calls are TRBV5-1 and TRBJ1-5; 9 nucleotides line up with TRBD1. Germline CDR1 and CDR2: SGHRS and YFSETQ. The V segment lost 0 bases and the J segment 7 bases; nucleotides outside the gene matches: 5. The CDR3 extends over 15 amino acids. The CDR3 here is CASSLAGDREQPQHF. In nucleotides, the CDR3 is TGCGCCAGCAGCTTGGCGGGGGACAGGGAGCAGCCCCAGCATTTT.

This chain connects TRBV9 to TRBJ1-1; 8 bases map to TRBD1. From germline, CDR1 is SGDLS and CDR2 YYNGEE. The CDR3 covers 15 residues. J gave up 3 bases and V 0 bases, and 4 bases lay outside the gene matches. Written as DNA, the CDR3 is TGTGCCAGCAGCGTAGAGGTCAGGGGGCACACTGAAGCTTTCTTT. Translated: CASSVEVRGHTEAFF.

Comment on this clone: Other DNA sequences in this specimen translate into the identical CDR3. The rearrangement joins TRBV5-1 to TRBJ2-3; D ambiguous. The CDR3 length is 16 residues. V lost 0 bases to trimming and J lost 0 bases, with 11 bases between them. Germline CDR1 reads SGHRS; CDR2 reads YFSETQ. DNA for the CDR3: TGCGCCAGCAGCTTGGGCACATACTCTAGCACAGATACGCAGTATTTT. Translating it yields CASSLGTYSSTDTQYF.

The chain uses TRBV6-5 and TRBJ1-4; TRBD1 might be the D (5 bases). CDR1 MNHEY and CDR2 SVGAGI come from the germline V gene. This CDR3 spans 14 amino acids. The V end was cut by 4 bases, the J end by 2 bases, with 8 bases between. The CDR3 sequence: CASSSGPTNEKLFF. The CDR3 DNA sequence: TGTGCCAGCAGTTCAGGGCCGACTAATGAAAAACTGTTTTTT.